This entry describes one T cell receptor beta chain. The source of the sample is a study of T cells after yellow fever vaccination. A single record per CDR3 protein comes from TCRdb applying MiXCR to the 5' RACE reads. Of approximately 610,000 distinct CDR3 sequences in the sample, roughly a sixth were seen once. The V end was cut by 6 bases, the J end by 2 bases, with 13 bases between. The germline CDR1 and CDR2 sequences are SNHLY and FYNNEI. CDR3 length equals 15 residues. The V gene is TRBV2, the J gene TRBJ2-2, with D tentatively TRBD2 (6 bases). This sequence was found in a man between 18 and 35 years old who received the YFV17D yellow fever vaccine. Sequenced here: PBMCs, sampled 4 to 5 days after the first yellow fever vaccination. DNA of the CDR3: TGTGCCAGCAGATGGAGGGCCGGTAACACCGGGGAGCTGTTTTTT. The encoded protein is CASRWRAGNTGELFF.